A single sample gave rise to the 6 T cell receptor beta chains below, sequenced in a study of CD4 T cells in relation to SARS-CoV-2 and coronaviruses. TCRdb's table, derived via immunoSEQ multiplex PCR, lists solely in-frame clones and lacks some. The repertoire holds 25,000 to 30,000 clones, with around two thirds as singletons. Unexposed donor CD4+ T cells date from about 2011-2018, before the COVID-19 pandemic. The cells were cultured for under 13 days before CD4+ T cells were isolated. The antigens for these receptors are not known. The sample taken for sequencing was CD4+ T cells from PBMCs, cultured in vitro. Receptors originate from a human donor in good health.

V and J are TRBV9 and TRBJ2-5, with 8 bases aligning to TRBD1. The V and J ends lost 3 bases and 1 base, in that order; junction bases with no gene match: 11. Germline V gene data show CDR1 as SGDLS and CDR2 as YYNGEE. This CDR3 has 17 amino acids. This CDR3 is CASSAPARTGTQETQYF. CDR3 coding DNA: TGTGCCAGCAGCGCGCCGGCCCGGACAGGGACCCAAGAGACCCAGTACTTC.

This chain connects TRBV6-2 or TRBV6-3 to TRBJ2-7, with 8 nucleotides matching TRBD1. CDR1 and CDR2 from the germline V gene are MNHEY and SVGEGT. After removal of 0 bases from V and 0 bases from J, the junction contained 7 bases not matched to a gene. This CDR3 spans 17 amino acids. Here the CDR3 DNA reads TGTGCCAGCAGTTACTCGTCAGGGGGCCGGAGCTCCTACGAGCAGTACTTC. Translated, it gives CASSYSSGGRSSYEQYF.

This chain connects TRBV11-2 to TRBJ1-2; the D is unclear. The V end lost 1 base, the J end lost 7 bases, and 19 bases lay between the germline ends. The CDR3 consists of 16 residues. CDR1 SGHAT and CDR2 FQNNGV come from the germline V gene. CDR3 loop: CASSLGRTVAKGGYTF. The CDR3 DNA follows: TGTGCCAGCAGCTTAGGACGCACGGTGGCTAAGGGTGGCTACACCTTC. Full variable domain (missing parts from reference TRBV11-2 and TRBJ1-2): EAGVAQSPRYKIIEKRQSVAFWCNPISGHATLYWYQQILGQGPKLLIQFQNNGVVDDSQLPKDRFSAERLKGVDSTLKIQPAKLEDSAVYLCASSLGRTVAKGGYTFGSGTRLTVV.

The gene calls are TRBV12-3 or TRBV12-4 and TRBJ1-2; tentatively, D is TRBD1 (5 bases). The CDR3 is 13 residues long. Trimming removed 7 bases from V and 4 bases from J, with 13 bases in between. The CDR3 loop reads CASTLGGAYGYTF. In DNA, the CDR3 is TGTGCCAGCACCTTAGGCGGGGCCTATGGCTACACCTTC.

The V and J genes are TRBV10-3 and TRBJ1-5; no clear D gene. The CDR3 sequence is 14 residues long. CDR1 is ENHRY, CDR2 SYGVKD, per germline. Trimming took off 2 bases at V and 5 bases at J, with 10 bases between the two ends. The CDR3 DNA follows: TGTGCCATCAGTGAGGGGAGGGTCGATCAGCCCCAGCATTTT. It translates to CAISEGRVDQPQHF.

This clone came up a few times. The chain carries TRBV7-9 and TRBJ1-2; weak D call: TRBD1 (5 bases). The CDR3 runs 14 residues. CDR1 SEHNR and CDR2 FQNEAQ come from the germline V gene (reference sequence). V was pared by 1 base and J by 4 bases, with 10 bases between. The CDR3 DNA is TGTGCCAGCAGCTTAGGGGGGACCGTCTATGGCTACACCTTC. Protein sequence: CASSLGGTVYGYTF.